Below are 27 T cell receptor beta chains sequenced from a single sample in a study of control samples from healthy donors and cancer patients. Data came from immunoSEQ multiplex PCR; TCRdb stores just in-frame clones and leaves some out. The sample holds over 55,000 clones; 85% to 95% are singletons and the top ten take around 0.9%. The sample consisted of PBMCs. These receptors all stem from a man aged 25-40 years with colorectal cancer.

This chain joins TRBV29-1 and TRBJ1-5; D ambiguous. The CDR3 extends over 12 amino acids. The ends were cut back, 5 bases at V and 5 bases at J, with 10 bases in the middle. Germline CDR1 reads SQVTM; CDR2 reads ANQGSEA. The CDR3 sequence: CSVMSGDQPQHF. The CDR3 nucleotides read TGCAGCGTTATGTCTGGGGATCAGCCCCAGCATTTT.

The chain combines TRBV4-3 with TRBJ2-1; no firm D call. CDR3 length: 14 residues. Trimming took off 0 bases at V and 6 bases at J, with 9 bases between the two ends. CDR1 and CDR2 (germline): LGHNA, YSLEER. CDR3 sequence reads: CASSQDAHFNEQFF. Here the CDR3 DNA reads TGCGCCAGCAGCCAAGATGCACACTTCAATGAGCAGTTCTTC.

V usage is TRBV2 and J usage is TRBJ2-5; no clear D gene. CDR3 size: 13 residues. V shed 4 bases and J shed 1 base, with 7 bases lying between them. From germline, CDR1 is SNHLY and CDR2 FYNNEI. In nucleotides, the CDR3 is TGTGCCAGCAGTGCCATTCGCCAAGAGACCCAGTACTTC. Its translation is CASSAIRQETQYF.

This rearrangement joins TRBV11-3 to TRBJ2-5, with TRBD1 matching over 9 bases. V trimming: 4 bases; J trimming: 0 bases; junction bases outside the gene matches: 3. The CDR3 covers 15 residues. Germline V gene sequence: CDR1 SGHNT, CDR2 YENEEA. CDR3 in DNA: TGTGCCAGCAGCTCGGGACAGGGAAACCAAGAGACCCAGTACTTC. Its protein product is CASSSGQGNQETQYF.

The V call is TRBV29-1, the J call TRBJ1-2; D is unresolved. This CDR3 has 14 residues. Germline lookup yields CDR1 SQVTM and CDR2 ANQGSEA. V was shortened by 6 bases and J by 8 bases, with 22 bases between the two germline ends. The CDR3 region is CSVPQAPGARGYTF. The CDR3 bases are TGCAGCGTGCCCCAGGCACCGGGAGCGAGGGGCTACACCTTC.

This chain uses TRBV5-1 with TRBJ1-4; weak D call: TRBD1 (6 bases). V lost 2 bases, J lost 5 bases, and 13 bases lay in between. Looked up from germline, CDR1 is SGHRS and CDR2 is YFSETQ. CDR3 size: 15 residues. DNA of the CDR3: TGCGCCAGCAGCTTTCGGGGGGGCGTAAATGAAAAACTGTTTTTT. Translated: CASSFRGGVNEKLFF.

The chain couples TRBV4-3 to TRBJ1-2, with 7 bases identical to TRBD1. This CDR3 region has 15 residues. Germline CDR1 reads LGHNA; CDR2 reads YSLEER. Trimming at V came to 0 bases and at J to 7 bases, leaving 8 bases not matched to a gene. CDR3 DNA sequence: TGCGCCAGCAGCCAAGAGGGTCCCAGGGGGGGTGGCTACACCTTC. This encodes CASSQEGPRGGGYTF.

The chain recombines TRBV2 with TRBJ1-5, with TRBD1 as a possible D gene (6 bases). This CDR3 region has 15 residues. Deletions cut 2 bases from V and 4 bases from J, with 12 bases between. CDR1 SNHLY and CDR2 FYNNEI come from the germline V gene. CDR3 sequence: CASSERLTGNQPQHF. CDR3 in DNA: TGTGCCAGCAGTGAAAGGCTTACAGGGAATCAGCCCCAGCATTTT.

J is TRBJ1-1 and V is TRBV4-3; D not resolved. The germline V and J ends were trimmed by 1 base and 7 bases, with 13 bases remaining between them. Germline CDR1 is LGHNA and CDR2 is YSLEER. The CDR3 has 14 amino acids. The CDR3 loop reads CASSQGTTRGEAFF. DNA of the CDR3: TGCGCCAGCAGCCAAGGTACTACTAGAGGTGAAGCTTTCTTT.

The chain couples TRBV19 to TRBJ1-5, with 8 bases lining up with TRBD1. Germline CDR1 and CDR2: LNHDA and SQIVND (reference sequence). V shed 2 bases and J 0 bases; nucleotides not matched to a gene: 15. The CDR3 runs 20 residues. The CDR3 sequence: CASSIKETGVRTYSNQPQHF. In DNA, the CDR3 is TGTGCCAGTAGTATAAAGGAGACAGGGGTCCGTACTTATAGCAATCAGCCCCAGCATTTT.

This clone was seen only a few times. Here the CDR3 DNA reads TGTGCCTGGAGTGTATGGAGGGAGCACCATGGCTACACCTTC. Protein: CAWSVWREHHGYTF. The chain joins TRBV30 to TRBJ1-2, with D uncertain. CDR3 length equals 14 residues. Germline lookup yields CDR1 GTSNPN and CDR2 SVGIG (reference sequence). Trimming shortened V by 0 bases and J by 6 bases, and 14 bases separated the two germline ends.

This clone has only one observation. This chain joins TRBV11-2 and TRBJ2-1; no clear D. CDR3 size: 13 residues. Trimming took off 2 bases at V and 6 bases at J, with 8 bases between the two ends. The germline V gene has CDR1 SGHAT and CDR2 FQNNGV. The CDR3 DNA follows: TGTGCCAGCAGCTTAAACAGCTTCAATGAGCAGTTCTTC. Protein sequence: CASSLNSFNEQFF.

This clone was counted once. The chain links TRBV7-8 to TRBJ2-2, with D unresolved. Germline V gene sequence: CDR1 SGHVS, CDR2 FQNEAQ. CDR3 length: 16 amino acids. The V and J ends lost 3 bases and 0 bases respectively, with 11 bases between them. CDR3 in DNA: TGTGCCAGCAGCTTGGCGGCGGCGACGAACACCGGGGAGCTGTTTTTT. Protein sequence: CASSLAAATNTGELFF.

The chain combines TRBV5-1 with TRBJ2-1; the D is unclear. CDR1 and CDR2 from the germline V gene are SGHRS and YFSETQ. The CDR3 runs to 15 residues. V lost 1 base and J 0 bases, leaving 8 bases between the germline ends. The DNA for the CDR3 is TGCGCCAGCAGCTTGAGGACGGTCTCCTACAATGAGCAGTTCTTC. This translates into CASSLRTVSYNEQFF.

The J gene is TRBJ1-6, the V gene TRBV9; 7 bases align to TRBD1. The germline gives CDR1 SGDLS, CDR2 YYNGEE. This CDR3 contains 14 residues. Trimming removed 0 bases from V and 14 bases from J; junction bases left unmatched: 8. CDR3 nucleotides: TGTGCCAGCAGCGTAGCCAACCAGGGGGGATCCCTCCACTTT. Translated: CASSVANQGGSLHF.

The chain has TRBV4-3 and TRBJ1-2, with D maybe TRBD1 (6 bases). Germline assignment: CDR1 LGHNA and CDR2 YSLEER. CDR3 length: 15 amino acids. V dropped 4 bases and J dropped 3 bases, with 15 bases sitting between them. Here the CDR3 reads CASSRDTGSDYGYTF. The CDR3 region has the DNA TGCGCCAGCAGCCGGGACACGGGGAGTGACTATGGCTACACCTTC.

The chain combines TRBV9 with TRBJ2-3, with 8 bases identical to TRBD1. There are 14 residues in the CDR3. J gave up 5 bases and V 3 bases, and 5 bases lay outside the gene matches. Germline V lookup: CDR1 SGDLS, CDR2 YYNGEE. The chain's CDR3 is CASSARTGRDTQYF. Here the CDR3 DNA reads TGTGCCAGCAGCGCCCGGACAGGGAGAGATACGCAGTATTTT.

The chain uses TRBV4-3 and TRBJ2-7, with 9 bases aligning to TRBD1. The germline V gene encodes CDR1 LGHNA and CDR2 YSLEER. The CDR3 length is 17 residues. V lost 4 bases and J lost 5; bases outside the gene matches: 15. The CDR3, as DNA: TGCGCCAGCAGCCCTCATACGACAGGGGGTACAGAAAACGAGCAGTACTTC. Its translation: CASSPHTTGGTENEQYF.

The chain employs TRBV6-5 and TRBJ2-1, with D possibly being TRBD1 or TRBD2 (5 bases each). V lost 1 base and J 8 bases, leaving 15 bases between the germline ends. This CDR3 has 15 amino acids. Germline assignment: CDR1 MNHEY and CDR2 SVGAGI. The CDR3 region has the DNA TGTGCCAGCAGTTACTTCGGGACCGGTACGGATGAGCAGTTCTTC. This codes for CASSYFGTGTDEQFF.

The CDR3 DNA is TGTGCCAGCAGTTACTCCCAAGGTGGCAGGGGCACTGAAGCTTTCTTT. This encodes CASSYSQGGRGTEAFF. The rearrangement links TRBV6-2 or TRBV6-3 to TRBJ1-1; possibly TRBD1 for D (6 bases). Deletions cut 0 bases from V and 4 bases from J, with 15 bases between. The CDR3 has 16 residues. From germline, CDR1 is MNHEY and CDR2 SVGEGT.

The chain uses TRBV6-2 or TRBV6-3 and TRBJ1-2, with a tentative D call TRBD1 (5 bases). The germline V gene encodes CDR1 MNHEY and CDR2 SVGEGT. This CDR3 is 15 amino acids long. Trimming removed 4 bases at V and 8 bases at J, with 20 bases between. In DNA form, the CDR3 reads TGTGCCAGCAGTTCCTGGGACCTACCAGTGGGAGGCTACACCTTC. It is translated as CASSSWDLPVGGYTF.

The rearrangement joins TRBV27 to TRBJ1-2; D is unresolved. Trimming removed 4 bases from V and 0 bases from J, with 3 bases in between. This CDR3 is 12 amino acids long. Germline V lookup: CDR1 MNHEY, CDR2 SMNVEV (reference sequence). CDR3 region: CASSSPNYGYTF. The CDR3 DNA reads as TGTGCCAGCAGTTCCCCTAACTATGGCTACACCTTC.

The chain combines TRBV18 with TRBJ1-2, with TRBD1 matching over 8 bases. With 6 bases clipped from V and 1 base from J, the junction kept 4 bases outside the gene matches. The CDR3 consists of 14 residues. CDR1 and CDR2 from the germline V gene are KGHSH and LQKENI. CDR3 protein: CASSPGGNNYGYTF. Here the CDR3 DNA reads TGTGCCAGCTCGCCAGGGGGCAATAACTATGGCTACACCTTC.

The CDR3 loop is CASRFLSDTQYF. CDR3 in DNA: TGTGCCAGCAGGTTCCTTTCTGATACGCAGTATTTT. The genes are TRBV12-3 or TRBV12-4 and TRBJ2-3, with no clear D. The CDR3 runs to 12 residues. Trimming took off 6 bases at V and 6 bases at J, with 10 bases between the two ends.

The table lists this clone with a count of one. The V call is TRBV21-1, the J call TRBJ2-7; TRBD1, the D gene given by the table, was not confirmed from the DNA. TRBV21-1 is a pseudogene. The CDR3 runs 16 residues. The CDR3 DNA reads as TGTGCCAGCAGCAAAGAGTTTGTGGACAAAGCCTACGAGCAGTACGTC. It encodes CASSKEFVDKAYEQYV.

V is TRBV9 and J is TRBJ2-3; 8 positions match TRBD2. There are 16 residues in the CDR3. Trimming at V came to 0 bases and at J to 0 bases, leaving 3 bases not matched to a gene. Germline-derived CDR1 and CDR2 are SGDLS and YYNGEE. As DNA, the CDR3 is TGTGCCAGCAGCGTAGTGGGACTAGATAGCACAGATACGCAGTATTTT. This codes for CASSVVGLDSTDTQYF.

This clone was recorded only once. The CDR3 coding sequence is TGTGCCAGCAGATACGGACAGGCCGGGGAGCTGTTTTTT. Its translation is CASRYGQAGELFF. This chain joins TRBV7-8 and TRBJ2-2; TRBD1 aligns across 7 bases. Germline V lookup: CDR1 SGHVS, CDR2 FQNEAQ. This CDR3 has 13 residues. V was clipped by 6 bases and J by 6 bases; unmatched bases: 4.